These 23 T cell receptor beta chains share one sample of origin, sequenced in a study of shared clonotypes between healthy human individuals. Sequencing used immunoSEQ multiplex PCR; TCRdb keeps in-frame clones, though not all of them. The data show about 580,000 clones, with roughly 98% seen just once and 0.3% held by the top ten. CD45RO negativity and positive selection for CCR7 defined naive CD8 cells, a population that excluded terminally differentiated effector memory CD45RA+ cells. Sequenced sample: naive CD8+ T cells sorted from blood. Receptors were obtained from a man aged 30 to 39 in good health.

This sequence joins TRBV4-1 and TRBJ2-7, with 9 bases that match TRBD2. The CDR3 contains 17 residues. Germline V gene lookup returns CDR1 MGHRA and CDR2 YSYEKL. V lost 1 base to trimming and J lost 1 base; unmatched junction nucleotides: 8. CDR3 DNA sequence: TGCGCCAGCAGCCAAGCGCCGCCCAGCGGGAGGTCCTACGAGCAGTACTTC. This codes for CASSQAPPSGRSYEQYF.

This clone has a single count. This chain links TRBV11-2 with TRBJ2-1; TRBD2 aligns across 11 bases. This CDR3 has 15 amino acids. Per germline, CDR1 SGHAT and CDR2 FQNNGV. With 3 bases clipped from V and 6 bases from J, the junction kept 4 bases outside the gene matches. The CDR3 DNA is TGTGCCAGCAGCTTGACTAGCGGGATTCTCAATGAGCAGTTCTTC. Translating gives CASSLTSGILNEQFF.

The chain couples TRBV28 to TRBJ1-1, with unresolved D. V was pared by 3 bases and J by 2 bases, with 19 bases between. The CDR3 runs 17 residues. Germline-derived CDR1 and CDR2 are MDHEN and SYDVKM. CDR3 protein: CASSFISATLLNTEAFF. CDR3 sequence (DNA): TGTGCCAGCAGTTTTATTTCAGCGACCTTACTAAACACTGAAGCTTTCTTT.

The CDR3 sequence is CASSYSRLAPYNEQFF. CDR3 bases: TGTGCCAGCAGTTATTCCCGACTAGCACCCTACAATGAGCAGTTCTTC. The chain carries TRBV6-5 and TRBJ2-1; 7 bases agree with TRBD2. Trimming removed 3 bases from V and 2 bases from J; junction bases left unmatched: 7. CDR1 and CDR2 from the germline V gene are MNHEY and SVGAGI. CDR3 size: 16 residues.

This clone has just one count. This chain links TRBV7-2 with TRBJ1-5; D possibly corresponds to TRBD1 (5 bases). Germline loops: CDR1 SGHTA, CDR2 FQGNSA. The CDR3 spans 13 residues. V lost 5 bases and J lost 5, with 10 bases in between. As DNA, the CDR3 is TGTGCCAGCAGCCCTCAGGGCCATCAGCCCCAGCATTTT. Amino acid sequence: CASSPQGHQPQHF. Together with reference TRBV7-2 and TRBJ1-5, the CDR3 gives the full variable domain: GAGVSQSPSNKVTEKGKDVELRCDPISGHTALYWYRQSLGQGLEFLIYFQGNSAPDKSGLPSDRFSAERTGGSVSTLTIQRTQQEDSAVYLCASSPQGHQPQHFGDGTRLSIL.

The rearrangement joins TRBV10-3 to TRBJ1-5; 7 bases are shared with TRBD1. The CDR3 runs to 13 residues. Trimming cost V 10 bases and J 4 bases; bases outside gene matches: 7. Germline V gene lookup returns CDR1 ENHRY and CDR2 SYGVKD. CDR3 amino acids: CASGDSMNQPQHF. For the CDR3, the DNA is TGTGCCAGCGGGGACAGCATGAATCAGCCCCAGCATTTT.

The rearrangement joins TRBV6-1 to TRBJ1-3, with no clear D. The CDR3 runs 15 residues. V lost 3 bases and J 0 bases, leaving 9 bases between the germline ends. Looked up from germline, CDR1 is MNHNS and CDR2 is SASEGT. This CDR3 is CASSEWRASGNTIYF. CDR3 nucleotides: TGTGCCAGCAGTGAGTGGCGGGCCTCTGGAAACACCATATATTTT.

Here the CDR3 reads CATSKRSGSDYEQYF. CDR3 nucleotide sequence: TGTGCCACCAGCAAACGTAGCGGGAGTGACTACGAGCAGTACTTC. The rearrangement uses TRBV15 and TRBJ2-7; 9 bases agree with TRBD2. Per germline, CDR1 LNHNV and CDR2 YYDKDF (reference sequence). The CDR3 spans 15 residues. The J segment lost 3 bases and the V segment lost 4 bases, leaving 7 bases of the junction unmatched.

The chain joins TRBV7-9 to TRBJ2-4; no clear D. V dropped 2 bases and J dropped 5 bases, with 7 bases sitting between them. This CDR3 is 13 amino acids long. Germline CDR1 and CDR2: SEHNR and FQNEAQ (reference sequence). The CDR3 spells CASSLRQENIQYF. CDR3 coding DNA: TGTGCCAGCAGCTTAAGGCAGGAAAACATTCAGTACTTC.

This clone appeared a single time. The V and J genes are TRBV9 and TRBJ2-3, with TRBD1 matching over 7 bases. V lost 3 bases, J lost 5 bases, and 15 bases stayed unmatched. Germline V gene sequence: CDR1 SGDLS, CDR2 YYNGEE. The CDR3 runs 17 residues. The CDR3 reads CASSAAPGTAILDTQYF. CDR3 DNA sequence: TGTGCCAGCAGCGCAGCCCCCGGGACAGCTATACTAGATACGCAGTATTTT. The full variable domain, with the rest looked up from reference TRBV9 and TRBJ2-3, is DSGVTQTPKHLITATGQRVTLRCSPRSGDLSVYWYQQSLDQGLQFLIQYYNGEERAKGNILERFSAQQFPDLHSELNLSSLELGDSALYFCASSAAPGTAILDTQYFGPGTRLTVL.

V is TRBV7-9 and J is TRBJ2-1; D is perhaps TRBD2 (7 bases). This CDR3 contains 16 residues. Trimming cost V 2 bases and J 1 base, with 12 bases left between them. The germline gives CDR1 SEHNR, CDR2 FQNEAQ (reference sequence). This CDR3 is CASSLPAGHSYNEQFF. DNA of the CDR3: TGTGCCAGCAGCTTACCAGCGGGACATTCCTACAATGAGCAGTTCTTC.

The chain is built from TRBV5-4 and TRBJ2-2; D may be TRBD2 (5 bases). CDR1 and CDR2 (germline): SGHNT, YYREEE (reference sequence). CDR3 size: 13 residues. In DNA, the CDR3 is TGTGCGGTTAGCGTTTACCTCACCGGGGAGCTGTTTTTT. It specifies CAVSVYLTGELFF.

The chain couples TRBV7-2 to TRBJ2-1; no clear D. Trimming removed 1 base from V and 3 bases from J, with 10 bases in between. The germline V gene has CDR1 SGHTA and CDR2 FQGNSA. The CDR3 length is 15 residues. This chain's CDR3 is CASSLEDSHYNEQFF. The CDR3 DNA follows: TGTGCCAGCAGCTTAGAAGACTCCCACTACAATGAGCAGTTCTTC.

This sequence joins TRBV6-1 and TRBJ1-5; no clear D. The CDR3 totals 15 residues. The V end lost 6 bases, the J end lost 0 bases, and 12 bases lay between the germline ends. Germline V gene lookup returns CDR1 MNHNS and CDR2 SASEGT. In nucleotides, the CDR3 is TGTGCCAGCAGCTCGCGGAGAAATAGCAATCAGCCCCAGCATTTT. It is translated as CASSSRRNSNQPQHF.

This chain uses TRBV13 with TRBJ1-2, with D maybe TRBD1 (5 bases). V lost 6 bases and J lost 2, with 10 bases in between. The CDR3 is 13 residues long. Germline V lookup: CDR1 PRHDT, CDR2 FYEKMQ (reference sequence). CDR3 residues: CASRGTENYGYTF. The CDR3 DNA is TGTGCCAGCAGGGGGACGGAAAACTATGGCTACACCTTC.

This clone is a singleton in its sample. The chain couples TRBV27 to TRBJ2-7; TRBD2 matches 11 bases. The CDR3 consists of 18 residues. Germline V gene data show CDR1 as MNHEY and CDR2 as SMNVEV (reference sequence). Trimming took 5 bases from V and 1 from J; bases not matched to a gene: 13. Here the CDR3 reads CASSTDGTSGGISYEQYF. CDR3 sequence (DNA): TGTGCCAGCAGTACCGATGGGACTAGCGGAGGGATATCCTACGAGCAGTACTTC.

This sequence joins TRBV4-2 and TRBJ2-7; D is possibly TRBD1 (5 bases). Trimming stripped 0 bases from V and 6 bases from J, with 15 bases between. This CDR3 spans 15 amino acids. Germline V lookup: CDR1 LGHNA, CDR2 YNFKEQ. The CDR3 here is CASSQDTQGLGEQYF. The CDR3 DNA reads TGTGCCAGCAGCCAAGATACCCAGGGCTTGGGCGAGCAGTACTTC.

The rearrangement joins TRBV5-5 to TRBJ2-1; D remains ambiguous. Germline V gene data show CDR1 as SGHKS and CDR2 as YYEKEE (reference sequence). The CDR3 contains 15 residues. V gave up 3 bases and J gave up 9 bases, with 19 bases separating them. The CDR3 region is CASSSAEKYQTEQFF. CDR3 sequence (DNA): TGTGCCAGCAGCTCCGCTGAAAAGTATCAAACTGAGCAGTTCTTC.

The chain has TRBV9 and TRBJ2-1; 8 bases align to TRBD1. Trimming took 3 bases from V and 4 from J; bases not matched to a gene: 6. The CDR3 runs 15 residues. Germline lookup yields CDR1 SGDLS and CDR2 YYNGEE. For the CDR3, the DNA is TGTGCCAGCAGCGGATCCAGGGGGCCGTACAATGAGCAGTTCTTC. Residues: CASSGSRGPYNEQFF.

This chain links TRBV5-1 with TRBJ1-2; D may be TRBD1 (6 bases). Germline lookup yields CDR1 SGHRS and CDR2 YFSETQ. This CDR3 is 13 amino acids long. Deletions cut 4 bases from V and 3 bases from J, with 10 bases between. CDR3 residues: CASSDRQDYGYTF. CDR3 nucleotides: TGCGCCAGCAGCGATAGACAGGACTATGGCTACACCTTC.

The genes are TRBV6-1 and TRBJ2-5; D unclear. This CDR3 is built from 12 residues. V dropped 2 bases and J dropped 4 bases, with 5 bases sitting between them. Germline assignment: CDR1 MNHNS and CDR2 SASEGT. The CDR3 loop reads CASSELGETQYF. CDR3 DNA: TGTGCCAGCAGTGAACTTGGAGAGACCCAGTACTTC.

The V gene is TRBV19, the J gene TRBJ2-1; 7 bases match TRBD1. V trimming: 4 bases; J trimming: 6 bases; junction bases outside the gene matches: 21. The CDR3 totals 19 residues. Germline CDR1 reads LNHDA; CDR2 reads SQIVND (reference sequence). CDR3 coding DNA: TGTGCCAGTAGTACAGACAGGGCGCGTGGCGGGCCACGCGTCAATGAGCAGTTCTTC. It yields the protein CASSTDRARGGPRVNEQFF.

The J gene is TRBJ2-5, the V gene TRBV7-2; the D gene is possibly TRBD2 (6 bases). Germline CDR1 reads SGHTA; CDR2 reads FQGNSA. The CDR3 length is 15 residues. Trimming shortened V by 4 bases and J by 5 bases, and 17 bases separated the two germline ends. CDR3: CASSSRDLPAETQYF. The CDR3 bases are TGTGCCAGCAGCTCGCGGGATCTACCTGCGGAGACCCAGTACTTC.